The rows below give T cell receptor beta chains drawn from one sample of a study of T cells in Graves' hyperthyroidism and ophthalmopathy. TCRdb recomputed calls from the multiplex PCR reads with MiXCR, one row per CDR3 protein. The table includes about 360,000 distinct CDR3 sequences, approximately 25% detected once. The specimen sequenced was blood. The origin of the receptors is a middle-aged man with Graves' hyperthyroidism. Each CDR3 is given with its conserved first and last residue. Fields, in order: J gene, D gene, V gene, clone size, CDR3 DNA, CDR3 protein. D genes are given only for firm matches. Expanded clones are given a class, and other clones once, few, many or no size at all.

TRBJ2-5,TRBD1,TRBV7-8,-,TGTGCCAGCAGCTTAGGGGGATCGAGACAGGGGGGAGAGACCCAGTACTTC,CASSLGGSRQGGETQYF
TRBJ2-1,-,TRBV3-1,many,TGTGCCAGCAGCCAAAGTGGGAGCTACAATGAGCAGTTCTTC,CASSQSGSYNEQFF
TRBJ2-5,TRBD2,TRBV7-2,-,TGTGCCAGCAGCCCCCGGACTAGCCGGGGAGAGACCCAGTACTTC,CASSPRTSRGETQYF
TRBJ2-1,TRBD2,TRBV9,many,TGTGCCAGCAGCGGACAGACTAGCGGGAGGGCCCTCAATGAGCAGTTCTTC,CASSGQTSGRALNEQFF
TRBJ2-1,TRBD2,TRBV3-1,-,TGTGCCAGCAGCCAACCTCTAGCGGGAGGGCTCGGTGAGCAGTTCTTC,CASSQPLAGGLGEQFF
TRBJ1-2,TRBD1,TRBV2,many,TGTGCCAGCAGTCCTAGACAGGGGAGTTATGGCTACACCTTC,CASSPRQGSYGYTF
TRBJ2-1,-,TRBV18,-,TGTGCCAGCTCGGAGGTTGATGTCGGTGAGCAGTTCTTC,CASSEVDVGEQFF
TRBJ2-7,TRBD2,TRBV7-2,-,TGTGCCAGCAGCTTAGCCCCCGGGACTACCTACGAGCAGTACTTC,CASSLAPGTTYEQYF
TRBJ1-1,-,TRBV6-4,-,TGTGCCAGCAGTGAATCGGGGGGTAACACTGAAGCTTTCTTT,CASSESGGNTEAFF
TRBJ2-7,-,TRBV7-9,many,TGTGCCAGCAGCTTAGGGGCAGGCTTCTACGAGCAGTACTTC,CASSLGAGFYEQYF
TRBJ2-3,-,TRBV12-3/TRBV12-4,few,TGTGCCAGCAGTTTAGAGGCGGCCGGTACGCAGTATTTT,CASSLEAAGTQYF
TRBJ2-7,TRBD2,TRBV28,-,TGTGCCAGCAGTTTCCGGACTAGCGGGGGTGGCGAGCAGTACTTC,CASSFRTSGGGEQYF
TRBJ2-2,-,TRBV7-9,few,TGTGCCAGCACCTCTAGCCTCCCACTCGCCGGGGAGCTGTTTTTT,CASTSSLPLAGELFF
TRBJ1-1,TRBD1,TRBV12-3/TRBV12-4,many,TGTGCCAGCAGTAAGGACAGGGGGCTTGATGAAGCTTTCTTT,CASSKDRGLDEAFF
TRBJ2-2,TRBD1,TRBV7-6,few,TGTGCCAGCAGCGCCACAGGGGGAAACACCGGGGAGCTGTTTTTT,CASSATGGNTGELFF
TRBJ2-1,-,TRBV11-3,-,TGTGCCAGCAGCTTAGAGGGAAATACCTACAATGAGCAGTTCTTC,CASSLEGNTYNEQFF
TRBJ1-1,-,TRBV11-3,-,TGTGCCAGCAGCGCGGAGGGGGGGGGGGGGGCTTTCTTT,CASSAEGGGGAFF
TRBJ2-3,-,TRBV5-1,once,TGCGCCAGCAGCTTGGGTACTACTATCTATTCCGATACGCAGTATTTT,CASSLGTTIYSDTQYF
TRBJ1-2,-,TRBV7-2,few,TGTGCCAGCAGCCCCATTATGGGGGGAGGCTACACCTTC,CASSPIMGGGYTF
TRBJ2-7,TRBD1,TRBV2,many,TGTGCCAGCAGTTACAGAGGACAGGTGAGCTCCTACGAGCAGTACTTC,CASSYRGQVSSYEQYF
TRBJ1-1,-,TRBV6-2/TRBV6-3,once,TGTGCCAGCACCCTTACATTGAACACTGAAGCTTTCTTT,CASTLTLNTEAFF
TRBJ2-7,-,TRBV20-1,many,TGCAGTGCTAAATCAGGGACGAGCTCCTACGAGCAGTACTTC,CSAKSGTSSYEQYF
TRBJ2-3,TRBD2,TRBV28,many,TGTGCCAGCAGTATTAGCGGGAGGCCAACCTACACAGATACGCAGTATTTT,CASSISGRPTYTDTQYF
TRBJ2-1,-,TRBV27,many,TGTGCCAGCAGTACGGTGCTGAATGAGCAGTTCTTC,CASSTVLNEQFF
TRBJ1-1,-,TRBV6-1,many,TGTGCCAGCAGTGTTGTCAGCATGAACACTGAAGCTTTCTTT,CASSVVSMNTEAFF
TRBJ2-3,TRBD2,TRBV11-3,-,TGTGCCAGCAGCTTAGGAACAGCGGGAGGGCCAGATACGCAGTATTTT,CASSLGTAGGPDTQYF
TRBJ2-3,-,TRBV5-1,-,TGCGCCAGCAGCTTGGCGGACAGAAGAGATACGCAGTATTTT,CASSLADRRDTQYF
TRBJ1-5,TRBD1,TRBV19,-,TGTGCCAGTACCACAGGGGGAGGTTCGCGTCAGCCCCAGCATTTT,CASTTGGGSRQPQHF
TRBJ2-1,-,TRBV7-3,-,TGTGCCAGCAGTTCAATCCAGGGATTCAATGAGCAGTTCTTC,CASSSIQGFNEQFF
TRBJ2-2,TRBD1,TRBV5-1,-,TGCGCCAGCAGCTCAGAGGGGGTACGACAGGGCTCGAACACCGGGGAGCTGTTTTTT,CASSSEGVRQGSNTGELFF
TRBJ1-6,TRBD1,TRBV20-1,-,TGCAGTGCTAGAGAAAACGGACAGGGGGGAGGATCACCCCTCCACTTT,CSARENGQGGGSPLHF
TRBJ2-2,TRBD1,TRBV7-3,few,TGTGCCAGCAGCTTAATGGGACAGCCCTTGAAGACGGAGCTGTTTTTT,CASSLMGQPLKTELFF
TRBJ1-2,TRBD1,TRBV5-1,few,TGCGCCAGCAGCGAGGGACAGGAAAACTATGGCTACACCTTC,CASSEGQENYGYTF
TRBJ2-7,-,TRBV3-1,-,TGTGCCAGCAGCCAAGGCTTACGAGTGTACTTC,CASSQGLRVYF
TRBJ2-3,TRBD2,TRBV27,many,TGTGCCAGCAGTTTTCCGACTAGCGGGAGAACGCCAGATACGCAGTATTTT,CASSFPTSGRTPDTQYF
TRBJ2-1,TRBD2,TRBV20-1,-,TGCAGTGCTAGCGGGAGGTTGGGGGATATCAATGAGCAGTTCTTC,CSASGRLGDINEQFF
TRBJ2-1,-,TRBV15,-,TGTGCCACCAGCAAAGGAGAGAGCTATGAGCAGTTCTTC,CATSKGESYEQFF
TRBJ2-4,TRBD2,TRBV24-1,-,TGTGCCACCAGTGATAGTACTAGCGGGGGAATTCAGTACTTC,CATSDSTSGGIQYF
TRBJ1-4,TRBD1,TRBV2,-,TGTGCCAGCAGTGAAGGGGGACGACAGGGGCAAAAACTGTTTTTT,CASSEGGRQGQKLFF
TRBJ1-1,-,TRBV27,-,TGTGCCAGCTCGAGAGGCGGAAATGTGAACACTGAAGCTTTCTTT,CASSRGGNVNTEAFF
TRBJ2-7,-,TRBV9,few,TGTGCCAGCAGCCGGATGGGGGCCGGATCCTACGAGCAGTACTTC,CASSRMGAGSYEQYF
TRBJ2-2,TRBD2,TRBV6-1,few,TGTGCCAGCACGCGGCTAGCGGGAGTAGGAGGCACCGGGGAGCTGTTTTTT,CASTRLAGVGGTGELFF
TRBJ2-3,-,TRBV7-2,many,TGTGCCAGCAGTCCGACGCGCACAGATACGCAGTATTTT,CASSPTRTDTQYF
TRBJ1-1,-,TRBV6-1,-,TGTGCCAGCAACCCCCTGGGGGAATTCGGCATGAACACTGAAGCTTTCTTT,CASNPLGEFGMNTEAFF
TRBJ2-3,TRBD2,TRBV7-2,many,TGTGCCAGCAGTACACTAGCGGGAGAAGAAGATACGCAGTATTTT,CASSTLAGEEDTQYF
TRBJ2-1,-,TRBV7-2,many,TGTGCCAGCAGCTTAGGGGGGCATGGTGAGCAGTTCTTC,CASSLGGHGEQFF
TRBJ2-7,TRBD2,TRBV19,-,TGTGCCAGTAGTGGGACTAAGGACGACCGCGAGCAGTACTTC,CASSGTKDDREQYF
TRBJ2-7,-,TRBV30,many,TGTGCCTGGAGTGTAACAGCCAGCTACGAGCAGTACTTC,CAWSVTASYEQYF
TRBJ2-7,TRBD1,TRBV29-1,few,TGCAGCGTACAGGGGGCGCGCTACGAGCAGTACTTC,CSVQGARYEQYF
TRBJ1-1,-,TRBV10-3,-,TGTGCCACTTGGACAGTTTCGAACACTGAAGCTTTCTTT,CATWTVSNTEAFF
TRBJ2-2,TRBD1,TRBV24-1,few,TGTGCCACGACAGGGTTAACTGGGGAGCTGTTTTTT,CATTGLTGELFF
TRBJ2-1,TRBD2,TRBV24-1,few,TGTGCCACCCAACCGGGACTAGCGGGAGTTGAGCAGTTCTTC,CATQPGLAGVEQFF